The clone carrying this T cell receptor (beta chain) was seen ten or more times. No antigen is known for it. It was RNA transcripts that yielded the amplified TCR beta CDR3 regions. HTBI primers were used for first-round RT-PCR of the TCR CDR3. TCRdb independently ran MiXCR on the multiplex PCR reads; one entry per CDR3 protein. The data hold 410,000 or so distinct CDR3 sequences, with roughly 14% observed a single time. Based on clinical symptoms, serum thyroxine and TRAb, thyroid ultrasound and orbital computed tomography, diagnoses were reached. This sample was included in a study of T cells in Graves' hyperthyroidism and ophthalmopathy. About the study: Peripheral blood specimens were obtained at initial diagnosis, prior to any treatment.

Study-level results: Blood also showed most of the thyroid clonotypes that were expanded above 0.001.

Sequencing input: blood. The TCR was taken from a man between 18 and 29 years old with Graves' ophthalmopathy.

In DNA, the CDR3 is TGTGCCAGCAGCTTGGGGGGGCCTGATTGGGGCACAGATACGCAGTATTTT. Its translation: CASSLGGPDWGTDTQYF. V gene TRBV5-4 combines with J gene TRBJ2-3; possibly TRBD1 for D (6 bases). Germline CDR1 and CDR2: SGHNT and YYREEE (reference sequence). This CDR3 has 17 residues. The V and J ends lost 0 bases and 1 base respectively, with 15 bases between them.